This record looks at one TCR beta chain sequence and its context. Its antigen is as yet unknown. Assay: immunoSEQ multiplex PCR; the TCRdb copy retains only in-frame clones and omits some. The sample has roughly 33,000 clones, approximately 72% seen once. The entry originates in a study of vaccination effects on CD4 cells after COVID-19. At the level of the study: After over 1.5 million PBMC were placed in each well, they were cultured with approximately 10 IU/ml IL-2 and about 10 ug/ml peptides.

Culture proceeded for 10 days, and CD4+ T cells were then isolated. PCR confirmed that the person was infected with SARS-CoV-2 between March and December 2020. Either the BNT162b2 or mRNA-1273 vaccine was given to participants in two doses. Days 3 and 7 were when half the medium was replaced with IL-2 medium. V dropped 4 bases and J dropped 12 bases, with 13 bases sitting between them. The CDR3 runs to 12 residues. Germline V lookup: CDR1 LGHNA, CDR2 YNFKEQ. General study points: Marked clonal contraction of infection- and vaccine-induced clones was seen late after vaccination.

The sequence derives from a human donor who had a prior SARS-CoV-2 infection. Sample: CD4+ T cells from PBMCs cultured without peptide, taken after COVID-19 vaccination. V and J are TRBV4-2 and TRBJ2-1; D gene ambiguous. CDR3 sequence: CASSRINNAQFF. CDR3 nucleotide sequence: TGTGCCAGCAGCCGAATCAACAACGCGCAGTTCTTC.